This is a list of T cell receptor beta chains from one sample in a study of a mutant IDH1 vaccine in newly diagnosed glioma. Sequenced by immunoSEQ multiplex PCR; TCRdb stores in-frame clones only, minus some. The sample comprises roughly 120,000 clones, roughly nine tenths of which are singletons, and roughly 0.65% rests with the top ten. These receptors' targets are unknown. The sample here was PBMCs, taken from a glioma patient whose treatment included an IDH1 peptide vaccine. The receptors originated from a woman between 50 and 59 years old with glioma. CDR3s include the opening cysteine and the closing phenylalanine or tryptophan. A D gene is named only where the DNA matches it firmly. Clone size is stated in some rows and not others, as once, few, many or a class when expanded.

d_call j_call clone_size v_call cdr3_aa cdr3_nt
NA TRBJ2-2 NA TRBV19 CASRNTGELFF TGTGCCAGTCGAAACACCGGGGAGCTGTTTTTT
NA TRBJ1-4 NA TRBV28 CASSRQEKLFF TGTGCCAGCAGTCGACAGGAAAAACTGTTTTTT
NA TRBJ1-5 few TRBV6-5 CASSYSGNSNQPQHF TGTGCCAGCAGTTACTCGGGGAATAGCAATCAGCCCCAGCATTTT
NA TRBJ2-7 NA TRBV7-8 CASSPPRQSYEQYF TGTGCCAGCAGCCCGCCGAGACAGTCCTACGAGCAGTACTTC
NA TRBJ2-1 NA TRBV11-1 CASSSPERKKGGQFF TGTGCCAGCAGCTCCCCAGAGCGGAAGAAAGGTGGGCAGTTCTTC
NA TRBJ1-4 NA TRBV5-6 CASSLGGGVEKLFF TGTGCCAGCAGCTTGGGAGGGGGAGTAGAAAAACTGTTTTTT
NA TRBJ1-2 NA TRBV29-1 CSAVGRGGNYGYTF TGCAGCGCCGTGGGCAGGGGAGGGAACTATGGCTACACCTTC
NA TRBJ2-5 NA TRBV9 CASSPQVAGAETQYF TGTGCCAGCAGCCCGCAGGTCGCTGGGGCAGAGACCCAGTACTTC
NA TRBJ1-6 NA TRBV5-1 CASSWGGVSPLHF TGCGCCAGCAGCTGGGGGGGGGTCTCACCCCTCCACTTT
NA TRBJ1-3 NA TRBV9 CASSVAGTDVDTIYF TGTGCCAGCAGCGTAGCCGGGACCGACGTGGACACCATATATTTT
NA TRBJ2-1 NA TRBV7-3 CASSLGGPTGDNEQFF TGTGCCAGCAGCTTGGGGGGGCCCACAGGGGACAATGAGCAGTTCTTC
NA TRBJ1-6 NA TRBV5-4 CASSLRAGLGSSYNSPLHF TGTGCCAGCAGCTTGAGGGCCGGATTGGGTAGCTCCTATAATTCACCCCTCCACTTT
NA TRBJ1-1 once TRBV4-1 CASSQELGMNTEAFF TGCGCCAGCAGCCAAGAGCTTGGCATGAACACTGAAGCTTTCTTT
NA TRBJ1-3 NA TRBV25-1 CASRAQGNTIYF TGTGCCAGCCGGGCCCAAGGAAACACCATATATTTT
NA TRBJ1-1 NA TRBV25-1 CASSVGSQWFGNTEAFF TGTGCCAGCAGTGTAGGATCTCAGTGGTTCGGGAACACTGAAGCTTTCTTT
NA TRBJ2-5 few TRBV28 CASSFILETQYF TGTGCCAGCAGTTTTATTTTGGAGACCCAGTACTTC
NA TRBJ2-4 few TRBV28 CASSTRRGKNIQYF TGTGCCAGCAGTACCAGGCGGGGCAAAAACATTCAGTACTTC
NA TRBJ2-5 NA TRBV4-1 CASSRISPGAETQYF TGCGCCAGCAGCCGCATATCTCCGGGTGCAGAGACCCAGTACTTC
NA TRBJ1-2 once TRBV5-4 CASSVNRVTNYGYTF TGTGCCAGCAGCGTAAACCGGGTCACTAACTATGGCTACACCTTC
NA TRBJ2-7 NA TRBV9 CASSTGRWGYEQYF TGTGCCAGCAGCACGGGACGCTGGGGCTACGAGCAGTACTTC
TRBD1 TRBJ2-1 NA TRBV29-1 CSVEDLVRDRGYNEQFF TGCAGCGTTGAAGACCTAGTAAGGGACAGGGGGTACAATGAGCAGTTCTTC
TRBD2 TRBJ2-2 NA TRBV19 CASTLGWGGRTGELFF TGTGCCAGTACCTTGGGGTGGGGCGGGAGAACCGGGGAGCTGTTTTTT
TRBD1 TRBJ2-7 NA TRBV11-3 CASSPTGNHEQYF TGTGCCAGCAGCCCGACAGGGAACCACGAGCAGTACTTC
NA TRBJ2-7 NA TRBV6-6 CASTILPQGLLYEQYF TGTGCCAGCACTATCCTCCCGCAGGGGTTACTCTACGAGCAGTACTTC
TRBD1 TRBJ2-1 once TRBV6-5 CASSFYRGRGYNEQFF TGTGCCAGCAGTTTCTACAGGGGGCGCGGGTACAATGAGCAGTTCTTC
TRBD2 TRBJ2-1 once TRBV30 CAWSRPSGSSYNEQFF TGTGCCTGGAGTCGTCCTAGCGGGAGCTCCTACAATGAGCAGTTCTTC
NA TRBJ2-1 NA TRBV27 CASSRPQDEQFF TGTGCCAGCAGCCGGCCCCAGGATGAGCAGTTCTTC
NA TRBJ1-1 NA TRBV5-4 CASSLGGLNTEAFF TGTGCCAGCAGCTTAGGCGGGTTGAACACTGAAGCTTTCTTT
NA TRBJ2-2 NA TRBV10-3 CAISGIKTGNTGELFF TGTGCCATCAGTGGGATCAAGACAGGGAACACCGGGGAGCTGTTTTTT
NA TRBJ1-2 NA TRBV28 CASSWEGNGYTF TGTGCCAGCAGCTGGGAAGGGAACGGCTACACCTTC
TRBD1 TRBJ1-1 NA TRBV27 CASSGTVNTEAFF TGTGCCAGCAGTGGGACAGTAAACACTGAAGCTTTCTTT
NA TRBJ2-7 NA TRBV6-5 CASSFRRDFSYEQYF TGTGCCAGCAGCTTTAGAAGGGACTTTTCCTACGAGCAGTACTTC